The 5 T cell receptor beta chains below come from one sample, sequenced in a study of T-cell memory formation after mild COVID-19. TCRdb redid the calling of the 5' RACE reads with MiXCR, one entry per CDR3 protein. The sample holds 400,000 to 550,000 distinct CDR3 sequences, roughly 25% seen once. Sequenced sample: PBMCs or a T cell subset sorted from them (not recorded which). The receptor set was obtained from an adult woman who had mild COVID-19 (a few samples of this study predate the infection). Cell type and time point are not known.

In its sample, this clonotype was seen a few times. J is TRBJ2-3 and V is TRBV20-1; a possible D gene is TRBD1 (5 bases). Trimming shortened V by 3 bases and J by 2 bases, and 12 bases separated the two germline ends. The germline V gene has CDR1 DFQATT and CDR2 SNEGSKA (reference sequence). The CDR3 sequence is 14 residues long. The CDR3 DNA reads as TGCAGTGCTAGCCTAACAGGACCCACAGATACGCAGTATTTT. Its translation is CSASLTGPTDTQYF.

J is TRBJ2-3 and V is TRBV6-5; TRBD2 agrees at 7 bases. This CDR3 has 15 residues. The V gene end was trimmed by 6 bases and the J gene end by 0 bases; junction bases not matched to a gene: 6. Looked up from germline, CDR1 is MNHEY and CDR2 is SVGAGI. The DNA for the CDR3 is TGTGCCAGCAGATCCGGGGGGATTAGCACAGATACGCAGTATTTT. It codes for CASRSGGISTDTQYF.

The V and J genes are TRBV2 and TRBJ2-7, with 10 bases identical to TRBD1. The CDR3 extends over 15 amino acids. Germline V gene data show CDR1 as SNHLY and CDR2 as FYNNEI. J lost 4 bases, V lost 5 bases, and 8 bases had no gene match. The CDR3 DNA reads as TGTGCCAGCAGTCAAAGACAGGGGGCTAAGTACGAGCAGTACTTC. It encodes CASSQRQGAKYEQYF.

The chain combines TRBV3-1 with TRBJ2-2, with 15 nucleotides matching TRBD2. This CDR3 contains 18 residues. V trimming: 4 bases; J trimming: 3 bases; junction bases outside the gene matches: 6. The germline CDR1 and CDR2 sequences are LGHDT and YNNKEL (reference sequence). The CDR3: CASSPWTSGGADTGELFF. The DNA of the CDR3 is TGTGCCAGCAGCCCCTGGACTAGCGGGGGGGCCGACACCGGGGAGCTGTTTTTT. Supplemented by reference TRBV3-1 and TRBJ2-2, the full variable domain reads DTAVSQTPKYLVTQMGNDKSIKCEQNLGHDTMYWYKQDSKKFLKIMFSYNNKELIINETVPNRFSPKSPDKAHLNLHINSLELGDSAVYFCASSPWTSGGADTGELFFGEGSRLTVL.

CDR3 sequence (DNA): TGTGCCAGCAGCTCCCGACTAGCGGGCGCCGTCAATGAGCAGTTCTTC. This gives the protein CASSSRLAGAVNEQFF. This chain links TRBV7-9 with TRBJ2-1; TRBD2 aligns across 10 bases. J gave up 6 bases and V 4 bases, and 9 bases lay outside the gene matches. The CDR3 spans 16 residues. Germline V CDR1 and CDR2: SEHNR, FQNEAQ (reference sequence).